A single sample gave rise to the 5 T cell receptor beta chains below, sequenced in a study of B cell selection in AIRE deficiency. CD4+CD127+ cells were sorted as the conventional CD4 T cells. Measured with immunoSEQ multiplex PCR; TCRdb has only the in-frame clones, and not every one. The profile shows some 22,000 clones, approximately 96% of them singletons. The sample comprised CD4+CD127+ conventional T cells sorted from PBMCs. All receptors come from a human donor in good health.

The chain uses TRBV2 and TRBJ2-7; D is unresolved. In germline, CDR1 is SNHLY, CDR2 FYNNEI. Between the trimmed V and J ends, which lost 7 bases and 4 bases, there was a span of 11 bases. The CDR3 spans 12 residues. The CDR3: CASKRILYEQYF. Written as DNA, the CDR3 is TGTGCCAGCAAGAGGATACTATACGAGCAGTACTTC.

The chain combines TRBV28 with TRBJ2-7; no clear D gene. The V end lost 1 base, the J end lost 3 bases, and 7 bases lay between the germline ends. Germline CDR1 MDHEN, CDR2 SYDVKM. This CDR3 is built from 13 residues. The CDR3 bases are TGTGCCAGCAGTTTATTGACAAACTACGAGCAGTACTTC. It yields the protein CASSLLTNYEQYF. Full variable domain (outside the CDR3, taken from reference TRBV28 and TRBJ2-7): DVKVTQSSRYLVKRTGEKVFLECVQDMDHENMFWYRQDPGLGLRLIYFSYDVKMKEKGDIPEGYSVSREKKERFSLILESASTNQTSMYLCASSLLTNYEQYFGPGTRLTVT.

The chain links TRBV30 to TRBJ1-1; D perhaps matches TRBD1 (5 bases). CDR1 and CDR2 (germline): GTSNPN, SVGIG (reference sequence). V lost 2 bases and J lost 4, with 8 bases in between. This CDR3 is 12 amino acids long. The CDR3, as DNA: TGTGCCTGGAGTCAAAGGGGCACTGAAGCTTTCTTT. Residues: CAWSQRGTEAFF.

CDR3 protein: CVRSLARTGELFF. DNA of the CDR3: TGTGTCAGAAGCTTAGCAAGAACCGGGGAGCTGTTTTTT. The V call is TRBV7-5, the J call TRBJ2-2. TRBV7-5 is a documented pseudogene. The CDR3 length is 13 residues.

The chain employs TRBV5-1 and TRBJ1-6; 11 nucleotides line up with TRBD1. There are 19 residues in the CDR3. Trimming took 0 bases from V and 1 from J; bases not matched to a gene: 6. CDR1 SGHRS and CDR2 YFSETQ come from the germline V gene. CDR3 region: CASSLGTGGARSYNSPLHF. The CDR3, as DNA: TGCGCCAGCAGCTTGGGGACAGGGGGCGCGAGGTCCTATAATTCACCCCTCCACTTT.